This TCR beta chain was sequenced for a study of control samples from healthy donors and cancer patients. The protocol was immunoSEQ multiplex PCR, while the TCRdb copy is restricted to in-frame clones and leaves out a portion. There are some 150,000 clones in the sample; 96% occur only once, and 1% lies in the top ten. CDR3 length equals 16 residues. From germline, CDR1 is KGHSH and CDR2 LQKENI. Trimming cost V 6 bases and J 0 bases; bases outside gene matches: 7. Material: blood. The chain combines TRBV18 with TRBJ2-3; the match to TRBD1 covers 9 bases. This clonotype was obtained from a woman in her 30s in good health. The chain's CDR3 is CASSSGTGISTDTQYF. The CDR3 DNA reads TGTGCCAGCTCCTCCGGGACAGGGATTAGCACAGATACGCAGTATTTT.